The clone carrying this T cell receptor beta chain was seen many times. Regions amplified from RNA transcripts were the TCR beta CDR3 regions. The HTBI primer set served for first-round RT-PCR of the TCR CDR3. TCRdb re-called the multiplex PCR reads with MiXCR, one entry per CDR3 protein. Altogether about 560,000 distinct CDR3 sequences are present, approximately 15% being singletons, with the ten largest covering around 7.8%. Trimming pared 0 bases from V and 7 bases from J, leaving 12 bases between. The CDR3 runs 14 residues. CDR1 is SEHNR and CDR2 is FQNEAQ in the germline V gene (reference sequence). The sample originates from a study of T cells in Graves' hyperthyroidism and ophthalmopathy.

The sequence derives from a woman aged 30 to 39 with Graves' hyperthyroidism. Sequenced material: blood. The chain employs TRBV7-9 and TRBJ2-5; D is unresolved. Here the CDR3 reads CASSLAGAPGTQYF. The CDR3 region has the DNA TGTGCCAGCAGCTTAGCAGGCGCCCCGGGGACCCAGTACTTC. The full variable domain, its missing parts supplied by reference TRBV7-9 and TRBJ2-5, is DTGVSQNPRHKITKRGQNVTFRCDPISEHNRLYWYRQTLGQGPEFLTYFQNEAQLEKSRLLSDRFSAERPKGSFSTLEIQRTEQGDSAMYLCASSLAGAPGTQYFGPGTRLLVL.